This TCR beta chain comes out of a study of T cell responses to AZD1222 COVID-19 vaccine (dated by TCRdb to 2020 to 2023). About the study as a whole: TCR sequencing covered 230 to 250 trial participants: approximately 200 given two doses of AZD1222 and about 26 given two doses of MenACWY control vaccine. Trial participants were enrolled by age into subgroups of 18-55, 56-69 and 70-plus years, and about 150, 27 and 61 TCR-sequenced participants, respectively, were included in these subgroups.

The paper as a whole reports these results and caveats: Epitopes outside the regions mutated in the B.1.351 and B.1.1.7 variants were reportedly recognized by nearly half of the unique spike-specific TCRs. Participants were mostly white British, with more females than males. The authors suggested clonal diversity may have been underestimated. The 56-69-year group was small, and its depth increase did not reach significance, likely because of low power. Spike-specific TCR breadth and depth rose significantly after two AZD1222 doses compared with day 0 and with MenACWY recipients. CD4 TCRs associated with the vaccine covered the entire spike protein, and the dominant responses were in regions 160-218 and 743-854. Only a handful of AZD1222 recipients were SARS-CoV-2 seropositive at baseline, limiting conclusions about previously exposed vaccinees. Because no samples from the day 14 peak response were available, repertoires could be characterized only after the peak T cell response.

Reading the label with the study, this specimen's time point is: baseline before first vaccination. Taken with the paper, the label for treatment or condition translates to: meningococcal conjugate vaccine given as trial control. Vaccinee samples came from UK trials COV001 and COV002, including a single-blind randomized controlled phase 2/3 trial of AZD1222 (ChAdOx1 nCoV-19) in healthy adults. For TCRbeta chain sequencing, PBMC samples from trial participants were taken at day 0 and at day 28 after the second dose. The CDR3 numbers 17 residues from cysteine through phenylalanine. Only the CDR3 DNA stays, 51 bases, in frame from base 1. The CDR1 and CDR2 encoded by the germline V gene are SGHVS and FNYEAQ. A distance of 15 bases separates the germline ends of V and J, which lose 1 base and 3 bases respectively. To note about this clone: This clone's antigen is unknown. Per-nucleotide qualities are absent, and no much larger clonotype sits a single base away.

The CDR3 regions of human TCRbeta chains were analyzed by immunosequencing. The authors' pipeline ran thus. Repertoire TCRs were checked for matches against a reference library of SARS-CoV-2-specific TCRs that had been generated using the MIRA antigen-specificity platform. Breadth was defined as the fraction of unique TCRs that were SARS-CoV-2-associated, and depth was defined as the fraction of total T cells that were SARS-CoV-2-associated. Using the MIRA data, each spike-specific TCR was assigned both to the spike region to which the TCR was reactive and to a CD4 or CD8 class. Log10-transformed breadth and depth values were compared by one-way ANOVA with Sidak's multiple comparisons tests. The table comes from immuneACCESS by way of TCRdb, which keeps in-frame sequences with V and J called. Part of the clones is missing from these tables; in studies checked, under half for an unresolved V gene and the rest for unknown reasons. The D gene and trimming were derived from the DNA, and the V and J assignments and clone size from that table. The sample table shows 150,000 or so clones, and 70% to 90% are seen once. The ten most abundant clones make up 5% to 6% of the sample.

The sample in question was peripheral blood, obtained on day 0 of MenACWY control vaccination. Recombination joined TRBV7-6 with TRBJ2-2, with a tentative D gene TRBD1 over 6 matching bases. The TCR originated in an adult in good health. CDR3 region: CASSLGQGKRDTGELFF. The DNA sequence follows: TGTGCCAGCAGCTTAGGGCAGGGGAAGAGGGACACCGGGGAGCTGTTTTTT.